A single sample gave rise to the 25 T cell receptor beta chains below, sequenced in a study of T cell changes during pregnancy in multiple sclerosis. Some clones are missing from TCRdb's copy, which holds only in-frame ones; the method was immunoSEQ multiplex PCR. The sample lists approximately 28,000 clones; about 88% were seen once. The material sequenced was CD8+ T cells from peripheral blood mononuclear cells, taken in the second trimester of pregnancy. The source is a female donor with multiple sclerosis, enrolled in a pregnancy study.

The rearrangement uses TRBV27 and TRBJ2-7; 10 bases match TRBD2. The CDR3 contains 13 residues. In germline, CDR1 is MNHEY, CDR2 SMNVEV (reference sequence). V trimming: 8 bases; J trimming: 5 bases; junction bases outside the gene matches: 6. CDR3 nucleotide sequence: TGTGCCAGCGCTCCTAGCGGGAGCCACGAGCAGTACTTC. Its translation: CASAPSGSHEQYF.

V is TRBV7-2 and J is TRBJ2-4; possibly TRBD2 for D (6 bases). Trimming shortened V by 1 base and J by 0 bases, and 10 bases separated the two germline ends. The germline V gene encodes CDR1 SGHTA and CDR2 FQGNSA. The CDR3 is 16 amino acids. As DNA, the CDR3 is TGTGCCAGCAGCTTAGGCGGGACCGAAGCCAAAAACATTCAGTACTTC. Translated: CASSLGGTEAKNIQYF.

The rearrangement links TRBV4-3 to TRBJ2-5, with D perhaps matching TRBD2 (5 bases). Germline lookup yields CDR1 LGHNA and CDR2 YSLEER. Trimming removed 0 bases from V and 4 bases from J, with 15 bases in between. This CDR3 region has 16 residues. DNA of the CDR3: TGCGCCAGCAGCCAAGAATGGGAGACTACCGCAGAGACCCAGTACTTC. This translates into CASSQEWETTAETQYF.

The V gene is TRBV19, the J gene TRBJ1-1, with 7 bases matching TRBD1. This CDR3 is built from 13 residues. V shed 5 bases, J shed 7 bases, and the junction held 7 bases outside the gene matches. Germline V gene lookup returns CDR1 LNHDA and CDR2 SQIVND (reference sequence). CDR3: CASSPSRQGEAFF. The CDR3 DNA sequence: TGTGCCAGTAGTCCATCAAGACAGGGTGAAGCTTTCTTT. Looking up the rest from reference TRBV19 and TRBJ1-1 gives the full variable domain: DGGITQSPKYLFRKEGQNVTLSCEQNLNHDAMYWYRQDPGQGLRLIYYSQIVNDFQKGDIAEGYSVSREKKESFPLTVTSAQKNPTAFYLCASSPSRQGEAFFGQGTRLTVV.

Note on this clone: One end of the junction is discordant with germline, which a read error may explain. The rearrangement links TRBV5-1 to TRBJ2-7, with 7 bases aligning to TRBD2. This CDR3 region has 15 residues. Germline V lookup: CDR1 SGHRS, CDR2 YFSETQ. CDR3 loop: CASSFSGRASDEQYF. DNA of the CDR3: TGCGCCAGCAGCTTCTCAGGGAGGGCCTCCGACGAGCAGTACTTC.

The chain joins TRBV27 to TRBJ2-3, with 10 bases fitting TRBD2. Per germline, CDR1 MNHEY and CDR2 SMNVEV (reference sequence). The V gene end was trimmed by 3 bases and the J gene end by 4 bases; junction bases not matched to a gene: 7. This CDR3 contains 16 residues. The CDR3 coding sequence is TGTGCCAGCAGTTTTTTGGCTAGCGGGAGCGCAGATACGCAGTATTTT. Amino acid sequence: CASSFLASGSADTQYF.

The CDR3 bases are TGTGCCAGCAGTAGAATCTCAGGGACTAGCGGGACCCCCCCCATCAAGGCAGATACGCAGTATTTT. Translated: CASSRISGTSGTPPIKADTQYF. This chain connects TRBV28 to TRBJ2-3, with TRBD2 matching 13 bases. Germline CDR1 MDHEN, CDR2 SYDVKM. The V and J ends lost 5 bases and 4 bases, in that order; junction bases with no gene match: 24. CDR3 length equals 22 residues.

The V gene is TRBV27, the J gene TRBJ2-1; 7 bases map to TRBD2. This CDR3 has 16 residues. After removal of 4 bases from V and 4 bases from J, the junction contained 10 bases not matched to a gene. Germline V gives CDR1 MNHEY, CDR2 SMNVEV (reference sequence). CDR3 sequence reads: CASSSLREIGYNEQFF. The CDR3 bases are TGTGCCAGCAGTTCCTTGCGGGAGATAGGGTACAATGAGCAGTTCTTC.

This chain uses TRBV4-1 with TRBJ2-3; TRBD2 is a possible D gene (5 bases). The CDR3 has 12 amino acids. Trimming took 3 bases from V and 6 from J, leaving 7 bases between them. Germline CDR1 MGHRA, CDR2 YSYEKL. CDR3 DNA sequence: TGCGCCAGCAGCCAGGCTAGCGATACGCAGTATTTT. Translated, it gives CASSQASDTQYF.

The chain carries TRBV14 and TRBJ1-5, with a weak D call TRBD1 (5 bases). The CDR3 runs 11 residues. In germline, CDR1 is SGHDN, CDR2 FVKESK. V was cut by 3 bases and J by 10 bases, with 7 bases left in between. CDR3 amino acids: CASSQGGPQHF. The CDR3 DNA is TGTGCCAGCAGCCAGGGGGGTCCCCAGCATTTT.

The gene calls are TRBV6-1 and TRBJ1-6; maybe TRBD1 (5 bases). V lost 4 bases and J lost 9, with 16 bases in between. Germline V gene data show CDR1 as MNHNS and CDR2 as SASEGT. This CDR3 is built from 15 residues. CDR3 region: CASSAKDSGGSPLHF. CDR3 nucleotide sequence: TGTGCCAGCAGTGCTAAGGACTCCGGGGGTTCACCCCTCCACTTT.

The chain employs TRBV9 and TRBJ1-1; 8 nucleotides match TRBD1. CDR1 is SGDLS and CDR2 is YYNGEE in the germline V gene. With V trimmed by 3 bases and J by 4 bases, 2 bases remained unmatched. CDR3 size: 13 residues. CDR3 in amino acids: CASSGDRPTEAFF. DNA of the CDR3: TGTGCCAGCAGCGGGGACAGGCCCACTGAAGCTTTCTTT.

This rearrangement joins TRBV7-6 to TRBJ2-3; maybe TRBD1 (6 bases). V shed 5 bases and J shed 0 bases, with 15 bases lying between them. There are 16 residues in the CDR3. Germline V gene data show CDR1 as SGHVS and CDR2 as FNYEAQ. CDR3 sequence (DNA): TGTGCCAGCAGCCCCGGTACAGGGATTAGCACAGATACGCAGTATTTT. This codes for CASSPGTGISTDTQYF.

The chain combines TRBV15 with TRBJ2-1, with D possibly matching TRBD2 (5 bases). Trimming cost V 6 bases and J 7 bases, with 22 bases left between them. Looked up from germline, CDR1 is LNHNV and CDR2 is YYDKDF (reference sequence). CDR3 length: 16 residues. CDR3 sequence reads: CATRDPTGFDGNEQFF. The DNA for the CDR3 is TGTGCCACCAGAGACCCGACGGGGTTTGACGGGAATGAGCAGTTCTTC.

The V and J genes are TRBV15 and TRBJ2-7; 7 nucleotides align to TRBD2. The trim removed 0 bases at V and 6 bases at J, leaving 11 bases unmatched. Germline CDR1 and CDR2: LNHNV and YYDKDF (reference sequence). CDR3 length equals 16 residues. In nucleotides, the CDR3 is TGTGCCACCAGCAGAGAGGGGACTACATACCTCGGCGAGCAGTACTTC. Translation: CATSREGTTYLGEQYF.

V is TRBV19 and J is TRBJ1-1; D perhaps matches TRBD1 (5 bases). The CDR3 loop spans 14 amino acids. The V gene's germline CDR1 is LNHDA and CDR2 SQIVND (reference sequence). V was shortened by 3 bases and J by 8 bases, with 16 bases between the two germline ends. The CDR3 DNA sequence: TGTGCCAGTAGTATTGTGGGGGGGGGAGGAGAAGCTTTCTTT. Translated, it gives CASSIVGGGGEAFF. Full variable domain (missing parts from reference TRBV19 and TRBJ1-1): DGGITQSPKYLFRKEGQNVTLSCEQNLNHDAMYWYRQDPGQGLRLIYYSQIVNDFQKGDIAEGYSVSREKKESFPLTVTSAQKNPTAFYLCASSIVGGGGEAFFGQGTRLTVV.

The genes are TRBV11-2 and TRBJ2-3; 10 bases line up with TRBD2. The CDR3 is 15 residues long. Germline loops: CDR1 SGHAT, CDR2 FQNNGV. V shed 5 bases, J shed 1 base, and the junction held 3 bases outside the gene matches. The CDR3 protein is CASSTGLAGTDTQYF. Written as DNA, the CDR3 is TGTGCCAGCAGCACAGGACTAGCGGGCACAGATACGCAGTATTTT.

The chain is built from TRBV27 and TRBJ2-1; 9 bases agree with TRBD1. This CDR3 is built from 15 residues. V was pared by 3 bases and J by 2 bases, with 2 bases of the junction left unmatched. In germline, CDR1 is MNHEY, CDR2 SMNVEV (reference sequence). CDR3 loop: CASSFWTGAYNEQFF. Here the CDR3 DNA reads TGTGCCAGCAGTTTTTGGACAGGGGCCTACAATGAGCAGTTCTTC.

The rearrangement uses TRBV27 and TRBJ1-1; 8 bases line up with TRBD1. Unmatched junction bases numbered 15, after V lost 6 bases and J lost 3 bases. The CDR3 contains 17 residues. Germline V gives CDR1 MNHEY, CDR2 SMNVEV (reference sequence). The CDR3 nucleotides are TGTGCCAGCAGCCACCCCCTTGGACAGGGATGGTACACTGAAGCTTTCTTT. As protein: CASSHPLGQGWYTEAFF.

The rearrangement uses TRBV27 and TRBJ2-5; 9 nucleotides line up with TRBD2. The CDR3 runs to 14 residues. V dropped 4 bases and J dropped 2; count of bases not matched to a gene: 2. Per the germline V gene, CDR1 is MNHEY and CDR2 is SMNVEV (reference sequence). CDR3 protein: CASSSSGRQETQYF. The CDR3 DNA reads TGTGCCAGCAGTTCAAGCGGGAGGCAAGAGACCCAGTACTTC.

The sample holds a few counts of this clone. J is TRBJ2-3 and V is TRBV4-3; TRBD2 matches at 7 bases. V trimming: 0 bases; J trimming: 3 bases; junction bases outside the gene matches: 15. This CDR3 spans 19 amino acids. Germline CDR1 is LGHNA and CDR2 is YSLEER. In DNA, the CDR3 is TGCGCCAGCAGCCAAGACCCCCATTCGGGCGGGAGATTGACAGATACGCAGTATTTT. Its translation: CASSQDPHSGGRLTDTQYF.

This clone was seen just once. This chain connects TRBV4-1 to TRBJ2-2; a possible D gene is TRBD1 (6 bases). V lost 11 bases to trimming and J lost 6 bases, with 13 bases between them. CDR1 is MGHRA and CDR2 is YSYEKL in the germline V gene. This CDR3 is 12 amino acids long. The CDR3 DNA reads TGCGCCGTCCGGTCAGGGGCCGGGGAGCTGTTTTTT. Amino acids: CAVRSGAGELFF.

The rearrangement joins TRBV5-7 to TRBJ2-1; 8 bases are a match to TRBD2. TRBV5-7 is assigned to the ORF class and has an uncertain function. V lost 5 bases, J lost 4 bases, and 5 bases stayed unmatched. The CDR3 has 14 residues. CDR3 coding DNA: TGTGCCAGCAGGGTCTTAGCGGGGTACAATGAGCAGTTCTTC. It translates to CASRVLAGYNEQFF.

The gene calls are TRBV19 and TRBJ1-1; 7 nucleotides match TRBD1. Germline V gene sequence: CDR1 LNHDA, CDR2 SQIVND (reference sequence). V lost 5 bases, J lost 1 base, and 4 bases stayed unmatched. CDR3 length: 14 residues. The CDR3 region is CASSDQGGNTEAFF. CDR3 coding DNA: TGTGCCAGTAGTGACCAGGGGGGGAACACTGAAGCTTTCTTT.

This clone was seen a handful of times. The chain uses TRBV10-1 and TRBJ2-1; D unresolved. With 4 bases removed from V and 12 bases from J, the gap between germline ends came to 7 bases. The CDR3 has 10 amino acids. Germline CDR1 and CDR2: WNHNN and SYGVQD (reference sequence). The CDR3 nucleotides read TGCGCCAGCAGTGCCGGGTCGCAGTTCTTC. This codes for CASSAGSQFF.